This entry lists 6 T cell receptor beta chains sequenced from one sample in a study of PD-L1 blockade in urothelial cancer. As for time point: pretreatment peripheral blood. Sequencing used immunoSEQ multiplex PCR; TCRdb keeps in-frame clones, though not all of them. The sample has around 79,000 clones; over 80% are singletons. The sequencing used PBMCs, collected around atezolizumab (anti-PD-L1) treatment. The receptors shown here come from a man aged 35 to 55 with urothelial cancer.

This clone has just one count. This sequence joins TRBV5-4 and TRBJ2-7; 9 bases match TRBD1. V lost 7 bases, J lost 3 bases, and 8 bases stayed unmatched. Germline lookup yields CDR1 SGHNT and CDR2 YYREEE (reference sequence). CDR3 length: 14 residues. The CDR3 region is CASLDRGVFYEQYF. CDR3 bases: TGTGCCAGCTTAGACAGGGGGGTTTTCTACGAGCAGTACTTC.

The rearrangement uses TRBV5-1 and TRBJ1-1, with a tentative D call TRBD1 (6 bases). CDR3 size: 12 residues. The V end was cut by 0 bases, the J end by 8 bases, with 8 bases between. In germline, CDR1 is SGHRS, CDR2 YFSETQ. The CDR3 region is CASSLGTGEAFF. The CDR3 bases are TGCGCCAGCAGCTTGGGTACAGGGGAAGCTTTCTTT.

The rearrangement uses TRBV19 and TRBJ2-5, with D possibly being TRBD1 (5 bases). Trimming removed 3 bases from V and 4 bases from J, with 12 bases in between. This CDR3 is 14 amino acids long. Germline CDR1 is LNHDA and CDR2 is SQIVND (reference sequence). CDR3 sequence reads: CASSIDSGAETQYF. The DNA of the CDR3 is TGTGCCAGTAGTATTGACAGTGGGGCAGAGACCCAGTACTTC.

The rearrangement joins TRBV19 to TRBJ2-7, with TRBD1 identical over 8 bases. J gave up 4 bases and V 5 bases, and 7 bases lay outside the gene matches. The CDR3 has 14 residues. The germline CDR1 and CDR2 sequences are LNHDA and SQIVND (reference sequence). CDR3 sequence: CASSLQGGSYEQYF. Here the CDR3 DNA reads TGTGCCAGTAGTCTACAGGGGGGTTCATACGAGCAGTACTTC.

The CDR3 nucleotides are TGTGCCAGCAGCGCCTCGGGACAAGCAAATGAAAAACTGTTTTTT. Protein product: CASSASGQANEKLFF. This chain uses TRBV9 with TRBJ1-4; possibly TRBD1 for D (6 bases). CDR1 SGDLS and CDR2 YYNGEE come from the germline V gene. This CDR3 is built from 15 residues. The germline V and J ends were trimmed by 3 bases and 5 bases, with 14 bases remaining between them. The full variable domain, in which reference TRBV9 and TRBJ1-4 provide the parts outside the CDR3, is DSGVTQTPKHLITATGQRVTLRCSPRSGDLSVYWYQQSLDQGLQFLIQYYNGEERAKGNILERFSAQQFPDLHSELNLSSLELGDSALYFCASSASGQANEKLFFGSGTQLSVL.

CDR3 sequence (DNA): TGTGCCAGCAGCCCGCGGAGTAGCGGGAGTGCAGATACGCAGTATTTT. The encoded protein is CASSPRSSGSADTQYF. The rearrangement links TRBV9 to TRBJ2-3; 9 nucleotides match TRBD2. This CDR3 is built from 16 residues. From germline, CDR1 is SGDLS and CDR2 YYNGEE. V lost 4 bases, J lost 4 bases, and 10 bases stayed unmatched.